Listed below are T cell receptor beta chains from one sample, sequenced in a study of T-cell reconstitution after alpha-beta-depleted transplantation in children. Each CDR3 protein is one row after TCRdb ran MiXCR on the PCR reads. Among about 250,000 distinct CDR3 sequences listed, 20% to 30% were seen once. The material sequenced was PBMCs, mostly from graft donor cells, taken 360 days after TCRalphabeta/CD19-depleted stem cell transplant. Receptor source: a female patient between 2 and 15 years old who had a stem cell transplant for congenital amegakaryocytic thrombocytopenia, so the T cells may come from the graft donor. CDR3s include the opening cysteine and the closing phenylalanine or tryptophan. Fields, in order: CDR3 protein, CDR3 DNA, D gene, V gene, J gene, clone size. A D gene is named only where the DNA matches it firmly. Clone size is given for some rows only: seen once, a few or many times, or a class if the clone is expanded.

CDR3 protein: CASSRAGRSSYNEQFF; CDR3 DNA: TGTGCCAGCAGCCGAGCGGGAAGGAGCTCCTACAATGAGCAGTTCTTC; D gene: TRBD2; V gene: TRBV7-7; J gene: TRBJ2-1; clone size: -
CDR3 protein: CASSRSGQHITDTQYF; CDR3 DNA: TGCGCCAGCAGCCGGTCAGGGCAACACATCACAGATACGCAGTATTTT; D gene: -; V gene: TRBV5-1; J gene: TRBJ2-3; clone size: -
CDR3 protein: CASRRDRGRGNTIYF; CDR3 DNA: TGTGCCAGCAGAAGGGACAGGGGGCGCGGGAACACCATATATTTT; D gene: TRBD1; V gene: TRBV12-3/TRBV12-4; J gene: TRBJ1-3; clone size: -
CDR3 protein: CASSSYYRGNQPQHF; CDR3 DNA: TGTGCCAGCAGCAGCTACTACAGGGGCAATCAGCCCCAGCATTTT; D gene: -; V gene: TRBV12-3/TRBV12-4; J gene: TRBJ1-5; clone size: few
CDR3 protein: CASSPSGIGANVLTF; CDR3 DNA: TGCGCCAGCAGCCCTTCAGGGATTGGGGCCAACGTCCTGACTTTC; D gene: -; V gene: TRBV5-1; J gene: TRBJ2-6; clone size: few
CDR3 protein: CAISEVAGVEQYF; CDR3 DNA: TGTGCCATCAGTGAAGTAGCGGGAGTCGAGCAGTACTTC; D gene: TRBD2; V gene: TRBV10-3; J gene: TRBJ2-7; clone size: -
CDR3 protein: CASSSYSSGANVLTF; CDR3 DNA: TGCGCCAGCAGCTCCTACAGCTCTGGGGCCAACGTCCTGACTTTC; D gene: -; V gene: TRBV5-1; J gene: TRBJ2-6; clone size: -
CDR3 protein: CASSSLLAGGNEQFF; CDR3 DNA: TGCGCCAGCAGTTCCCTCTTAGCGGGGGGCAATGAGCAGTTCTTC; D gene: TRBD2; V gene: TRBV5-1; J gene: TRBJ2-1; clone size: -
CDR3 protein: CASNTIQFQPQHF; CDR3 DNA: TGTGCCAGCAACACTATCCAGTTTCAGCCCCAGCATTTT; D gene: -; V gene: TRBV28; J gene: TRBJ1-5; clone size: once
CDR3 protein: CSASSTGQGAYYNEQFF; CDR3 DNA: TGCAGTGCTAGTTCAACTGGACAGGGGGCTTACTACAATGAGCAGTTCTTC; D gene: TRBD1; V gene: TRBV20-1; J gene: TRBJ2-1; clone size: -
CDR3 protein: CASSFGAPSGNEQFF; CDR3 DNA: TGTGCCAGCAGTTTTGGGGCCCCCTCGGGCAATGAGCAGTTCTTC; D gene: -; V gene: TRBV12-3/TRBV12-4; J gene: TRBJ2-1; clone size: -
CDR3 protein: CASSFYVENTIYF; CDR3 DNA: TGTGCCAGCAGCTTCTATGTAGAAAACACCATATATTTT; D gene: -; V gene: TRBV11-3; J gene: TRBJ1-3; clone size: few
CDR3 protein: CASADYDEQFF; CDR3 DNA: TGTGCCAGCGCGGACTACGATGAGCAGTTCTTC; D gene: -; V gene: TRBV6-2/TRBV6-3; J gene: TRBJ2-1; clone size: -
CDR3 protein: CASSEAWTSTYEQYF; CDR3 DNA: TGTGCCAGCAGTGAAGCGTGGACATCGACCTACGAGCAGTACTTC; D gene: -; V gene: TRBV2; J gene: TRBJ2-7; clone size: many
CDR3 protein: CASSYSTSGSLHEQYF; CDR3 DNA: TGTGCCAGCAGTTACTCCACTAGCGGGAGTCTTCACGAGCAGTACTTC; D gene: TRBD2; V gene: TRBV6-5; J gene: TRBJ2-7; clone size: -